The sequence of this TCR beta chain was determined in a study of blood T cell repertoires in COVID-19. Germline values: CDR1 LGHDT, CDR2 YNNKEL (reference sequence). The CDR3 is made up of 14 amino acids. V lost 4 bases and J lost 0, with 7 bases in between. Assay: immunoSEQ multiplex PCR; the TCRdb copy retains only in-frame clones and omits some. The sample comprises around 140,000 clones, about 83% of which are singletons, and about 8.9% rests with the top ten. The chain employs TRBV3-1 (or the pseudogene TRBV3-2) and TRBJ1-5; D is ambiguous. The clonotype originates from a man between 25 and 39 years old with COVID-19, enrolled during active disease. The sample comprised peripheral blood. The CDR3 coding sequence is TGTGCCAGCAGCCCGGGGTTTAGCAATCAGCCCCAGCATTTT. This encodes CASSPGFSNQPQHF.